The 25 T cell receptor beta chains below were found in one sample sequenced in a study of blood T cells in healthy people across ages. Sample-barcoded 5' priming and a J-beta primer mix drove a second PCR of about 6 to 12 cycles. A single record per CDR3 protein comes from TCRdb applying MiXCR to the 5' RACE reads. The sample holds about 1 million distinct CDR3 sequences; more than 35% are singletons and the top ten take under 20%. The material sequenced was blood. These receptors were taken from a woman aged 55-69 years in good health.

The gene calls are TRBV13 and TRBJ2-5; the D gene is possibly TRBD1 (5 bases). The germline V gene has CDR1 PRHDT and CDR2 FYEKMQ (reference sequence). V lost 5 bases and J 11 bases, leaving 18 bases between the germline ends. The CDR3 runs to 13 residues. The CDR3 nucleotides are TGTGCCAGCAGCGTAAAGGGGTGGATAAAGCAGTACTTC. Translation gives CASSVKGWIKQYF.

This sequence joins TRBV6-5 and TRBJ1-6; 7 positions agree with TRBD1. J gave up 6 bases and V 5 bases, and 7 bases lay outside the gene matches. The CDR3 length is 15 residues. Germline V gives CDR1 MNHEY, CDR2 SVGAGI. In DNA, the CDR3 is TGTGCCAGCAGTCCAGGGACAGAGAGTAATTCACCCCTCCACTTT. Encoded protein: CASSPGTESNSPLHF.

The rearrangement links TRBV5-1 to TRBJ2-7, with TRBD1 identical over 7 bases. Germline assignment: CDR1 SGHRS and CDR2 YFSETQ. With 0 bases clipped from V and 3 bases from J, the junction kept 6 bases outside the gene matches. This CDR3 contains 15 residues. The CDR3 here is CASSLEEGALYEQYF. The CDR3, as DNA: TGCGCCAGCAGCTTGGAAGAGGGGGCCCTCTACGAGCAGTACTTC.

As regards this clonotype: A read error may account for a junction end that differs from germline. The V gene is TRBV20-1, the J gene TRBJ2-1; weak D call: TRBD2 (6 bases). Germline V gene data show CDR1 as DFQATT and CDR2 as SNEGSKA (reference sequence). The CDR3 covers 14 residues. The chain's CDR3 is CSARDAGRYDEQFF. CDR3 coding DNA: TGCAGTGCTCGAGATGCGGGACGATACGATGAGCAGTTCTTC.

This clonotype appeared a few times. The V call is TRBV11-2, the J call TRBJ2-1, with 8 bases matching TRBD2. From germline, CDR1 is SGHAT and CDR2 FQNNGV. V shed 1 base, J shed 8 bases, and the junction held 7 bases outside the gene matches. This CDR3 has 15 amino acids. CDR3 sequence: CASSLAGGFRDEQFF. Written as DNA, the CDR3 is TGTGCCAGCAGCTTAGCGGGAGGGTTCAGGGATGAGCAGTTCTTC. Full variable domain (remainder filled in from reference TRBV11-2 and TRBJ2-1): EAGVAQSPRYKIIEKRQSVAFWCNPISGHATLYWYQQILGQGPKLLIQFQNNGVVDDSQLPKDRFSAERLKGVDSTLKIQPAKLEDSAVYLCASSLAGGFRDEQFFGPGTRLTVL.

This clonotype was recorded at least ten times. This sequence may be a read error, since a much larger clone differs from it by one base. The chain employs TRBV12-3 or TRBV12-4 and TRBJ1-5, with D uncertain. Trimming stripped 5 bases from V and 3 bases from J, with 11 bases between. The CDR3 extends over 14 amino acids. The CDR3 DNA is TGTGCCAGCAGTGTAGTCGGATACAATCAGCCCCAGCATTTT. This codes for CASSVVGYNQPQHF.

The V gene is TRBV20-1, the J gene TRBJ2-5; 12 bases line up with TRBD2. Germline V CDR1 and CDR2: DFQATT, SNEGSKA (reference sequence). This CDR3 is built from 14 residues. The J segment lost 3 bases and the V segment lost 6 bases, leaving 5 bases of the junction unmatched. The CDR3 protein is CSAGLAGLKETQYF. In nucleotides, the CDR3 is TGCAGTGCCGGACTAGCGGGGTTAAAAGAGACCCAGTACTTC.

The chain employs TRBV27 and TRBJ2-3; 9 nucleotides agree with TRBD2. The ends lost 1 base at V and 2 bases at J; junction bases unmatched: 7. The length of the CDR3 is 17 residues. Germline V gene sequence: CDR1 MNHEY, CDR2 SMNVEV (reference sequence). The CDR3 bases are TGTGCCAGCAGTTTATTGACGACTAGCGGATACACAGATACGCAGTATTTT. Its protein is CASSLLTTSGYTDTQYF.

The J gene is TRBJ2-2, the V gene TRBV27; no definite D call. This CDR3 has 15 amino acids. CDR1 MNHEY and CDR2 SMNVEV come from the germline V gene (reference sequence). V was trimmed by 6 bases and J by 0 bases, leaving 11 bases between them. The CDR3 DNA reads TGTGCCAGCAGACACAAGTTCGCGAACACCGGGGAGCTGTTTTTT. It codes for CASRHKFANTGELFF.

V usage is TRBV20-1 and J usage is TRBJ2-5, with 15 bases lining up with TRBD2. This CDR3 contains 17 residues. With 1 base clipped from V and 5 bases from J, the junction kept 8 bases outside the gene matches. Per the germline V gene, CDR1 is DFQATT and CDR2 is SNEGSKA (reference sequence). The CDR3 bases are TGCAGTGCTAGAGGAAGGACTAGCGGGAGGGTCACGGAGACCCAGTACTTC. Translated: CSARGRTSGRVTETQYF.

The J gene is TRBJ1-1, the V gene TRBV7-9, with no clear D. This CDR3 comprises 14 residues. V lost 5 bases and J lost 5, with 15 bases in between. Germline V gene data show CDR1 as SEHNR and CDR2 as FQNEAQ (reference sequence). The CDR3 coding sequence is TGTGCCAGCAGCGCCGGAGAAGTGCGGACTGAAGCTTTCTTT. Its protein product is CASSAGEVRTEAFF.

This clonotype was recorded a few times. A much bigger clone sits one base away, suggesting this may be a read error. The chain carries TRBV2 and TRBJ2-7; D call uncertain. V lost 6 bases and J lost 3, with 6 bases in between. The CDR3 contains 11 residues. Germline V gives CDR1 SNHLY, CDR2 FYNNEI. The CDR3 DNA reads TGTGCCAGCAGACCGGGCTACGAGCAGTACTTC. It encodes CASRPGYEQYF.

This sequence joins TRBV25-1 and TRBJ2-5, with TRBD1 matching 7 bases. CDR3 length: 16 residues. Unmatched junction bases numbered 11, after V lost 4 bases and J lost 3 bases. Germline lookup yields CDR1 MGHDK and CDR2 SYGVNS. Written as DNA, the CDR3 is TGTGCCAGCAGTGCCCAATCAAGGACAGGAAAAGAGACCCAGTACTTC. Its protein is CASSAQSRTGKETQYF.

This clonotype was counted ten times or more. V is TRBV29-1 and J is TRBJ2-7; TRBD1 aligns across 8 bases. Germline CDR1 SQVTM, CDR2 ANQGSEA. V lost 7 bases, J lost 7 bases, and 12 bases stayed unmatched. This CDR3 is 13 amino acids long. The CDR3: CSASGTGFEEQYF. As DNA, the CDR3 is TGCAGCGCCTCCGGGACAGGATTCGAGGAGCAGTACTTC.

This clonotype was seen only once. V usage is TRBV5-1 and J usage is TRBJ2-7; 7 bases line up with TRBD2. CDR3 length equals 15 residues. CDR1 is SGHRS and CDR2 is YFSETQ in the germline V gene. V trimming: 1 base; J trimming: 1 base; junction bases outside the gene matches: 5. This CDR3 reads CASSLPGGGSYEQYF. CDR3 nucleotides: TGCGCCAGCAGCTTGCCGGGCGGGGGATCCTACGAGCAGTACTTC.

This CDR3 is CASSLRTESEQYF. The DNA of the CDR3 is TGTGCCAGCAGCCTACGGACGGAAAGCGAGCAGTACTTC. V and J are TRBV3-1 and TRBJ2-5; D remains ambiguous. The last part of the DNA fits TRBJ2-7 better; the J call may be wrong. CDR1 and CDR2 from the germline V gene are LGHDT and YNNKEL (reference sequence). The CDR3 is 13 residues long.

The chain links TRBV20-1 to TRBJ2-5; D is unclear. Germline assignment: CDR1 DFQATT and CDR2 SNEGSKA (reference sequence). The CDR3 is 15 residues long. Trimming stripped 0 bases from V and 5 bases from J, with 16 bases between. The CDR3 sequence is CSARDFGTVSETQYF. The CDR3 bases are TGCAGTGCTAGAGATTTCGGCACAGTCTCCGAGACCCAGTACTTC.

This clonotype was seen more than once but under ten times. V and J are TRBV27 and TRBJ2-6, with 10 bases identical to TRBD1. Germline CDR1 and CDR2: MNHEY and SMNVEV (reference sequence). The CDR3 is 16 amino acids. V lost 5 bases to trimming and J lost 2 bases; unmatched junction nucleotides: 3. The CDR3 region is CASSRQGAAGANVLTF. In DNA, the CDR3 is TGTGCCAGCAGTCGACAGGGGGCGGCTGGGGCCAACGTCCTGACTTTC.

In its sample, this clonotype was seen a few times. The genes are TRBV21-1 and TRBJ2-1; whether TRBD2, the table's D call, matches the DNA was not checked. TRBV21-1 is a documented pseudogene. The CDR3 contains 21 residues. In nucleotides, the CDR3 is TGTGCCAGCAGCAAAAGGGTTGGGTGGGCAGGCCCCAACGCACACCACAATGAGCAGTTCTTC. Protein product: CASSKRVGWAGPNAHHNEQFF.

This clonotype occurred a few times. The rearrangement links TRBV12-5 to TRBJ1-1; D is ambiguous. The CDR3 is 13 amino acids. Trimming removed 6 bases from V and 1 base from J, with 9 bases in between. Looked up from germline, CDR1 is LGHNT and CDR2 is FRNRAP. The CDR3 bases are TGTGCTAGTGGGTACGAACCGAACACTGAAGCTTTCTTT. It specifies CASGYEPNTEAFF.

This clonotype has more than one count but fewer than ten. The genes are TRBV7-2 and TRBJ2-4, with 10 bases lining up with TRBD2. Per germline, CDR1 SGHTA and CDR2 FQGNSA. The CDR3 has 20 amino acids. V shed 5 bases and J 0 bases; nucleotides not matched to a gene: 16. The CDR3 reads CASSPISQLAGQVAKNIQYF. CDR3 nucleotide sequence: TGTGCCAGCAGCCCAATCTCACAACTAGCGGGACAAGTAGCCAAAAACATTCAGTACTTC.

This clonotype has just a few counts. V is TRBV6-5 and J is TRBJ2-7, with TRBD2 as a possible D gene (6 bases). V was shortened by 6 bases and J by 3 bases, with 15 bases between the two germline ends. CDR3 length: 14 amino acids. Germline CDR1 and CDR2: MNHEY and SVGAGI. Here the CDR3 reads CASSPGTPNYEQYF. The CDR3 coding sequence is TGTGCCAGCAGCCCCGGGACTCCAAACTACGAGCAGTACTTC.

The rearrangement uses TRBV3-1 and TRBJ2-7; TRBD2 matches at 11 bases. Germline CDR1 is LGHDT and CDR2 is YNNKEL (reference sequence). The J segment lost 12 bases and the V segment lost 4 bases, leaving 17 bases of the junction unmatched. This CDR3 has 16 amino acids. The CDR3 reads CASSPLAGVKSETRYF. As DNA, the CDR3 is TGTGCCAGCAGCCCACTAGCGGGAGTTAAGTCGGAGACCCGGTACTTC.

CDR3 DNA sequence: TGTGCCAGCAGCCAAGAACCAGGCGGGAGGGCCTACGAGCAGTACTTC. Its protein product is CASSQEPGGRAYEQYF. This chain uses TRBV14 with TRBJ2-7, with 9 nucleotides matching TRBD2. Germline assignment: CDR1 SGHDN and CDR2 FVKESK. V was clipped by 0 bases and J by 2 bases; unmatched bases: 5. The CDR3 is made up of 16 amino acids. The full variable domain, completed using reference TRBV14 and TRBJ2-7, is EAGVTQFPSHSVIEKGQTVTLRCDPISGHDNLYWYRRVMGKEIKFLLHFVKESKQDESGMPNNRFLAERTGGTYSTLKVQPAELEDSGVYFCASSQEPGGRAYEQYFGPGTRLTVT.

This clonotype was counted only a few times. The rearrangement joins TRBV6-2 or TRBV6-3 to TRBJ1-2, with D possibly matching TRBD1 (5 bases). Germline CDR1 and CDR2: MNHEY and SVGEGT. The V and J ends lost 7 bases and 4 bases respectively, with 19 bases between them. The CDR3 runs to 15 residues. The CDR3 sequence: CASMRAQGYLYGYTF. The DNA of the CDR3 is TGTGCCAGCATGAGGGCCCAGGGATACCTCTATGGCTACACCTTC.